These T cell receptor beta chains were read from a single sample in a study of blood T cell repertoires in COVID-19. Using immunoSEQ multiplex PCR, the repertoire was profiled, and TCRdb retains in-frame clones only, with some absent. The sample consists of approximately 290,000 clones, roughly 89% of them appearing once. Source material: peripheral blood. These receptors came from a man younger than 45 with acute or convalescent COVID-19. CDR3s leave out the opening cysteine and the closing phenylalanine or tryptophan.

cdr3_length j_call v_call cdr3_aa
10 TRBJ2-7 TRBV7-9 ASSLQGHEQY
10 TRBJ2-5 TRBV20-1 SASERGETQY
15 TRBJ2-4 TRBV5-4 ASSFRTSGRTGNIQY
15 TRBJ1-6 TRBV28 ASSIPLYSRNNSPLH
13 TRBJ2-7 TRBV15 ATRPAGTGVYEQY
13 TRBJ1-4 TRBV14 ASSQNRIRREKLF
12 TRBJ1-2 TRBV9 ASSLGTGWDGYT
12 TRBJ1-1 TRBV5-4 ASSQTGGEEGAF
13 TRBJ2-7 TRBV27 ASSSPGQVLREQY
12 TRBJ1-1 TRBV29-1 SVGGQGGNTEAF
13 TRBJ2-1 TRBV5-1 ASSLAEVANNEQF
13 TRBJ2-7 TRBV5-4 ASSSAGTGSIEQY
14 TRBJ2-7 TRBV30 AWSVEGQGGMYEQY
11 TRBJ2-7 TRBV15 ATSQKSGILLN
10 TRBJ2-5 TRBV27 ASSLSGGAQY
14 TRBJ2-2 TRBV5-4 ASSPASGRSTGELF
13 TRBJ2-7 TRBV5-6 ASSLYRTGYYEQY
16 TRBJ2-5 TRBV19 ASRQTSGGIWYQETQY
13 TRBJ1-4 TRBV7-9 ASSLAGDRVLRLF
14 TRBJ2-7 TRBV5-1 ASSLGDRALRPEQY
11 TRBJ1-5 TRBV2 ASSGGQNQPQH
13 TRBJ1-3 TRBV4-1 ASSQVGGAGNTIY